These 14 T cell receptor beta chains originate from one sample sequenced in a study of regulatory T cells in long-lasting Graves disease. Time point reported: newly diagnosed GD, antithyroid drugs for less than 3 months. Researchers made the TCR library from RNA that was extracted from PBMCs. HTBI primers from iRepertoire and Arm-PCR of CDR3 regions yielded the TCR beta libraries. TCRdb itself ran the multiplex PCR reads through MiXCR, one entry per CDR3 protein. The repertoire holds a few hundred thousand distinct CDR3 sequences, with approximately 16% as singletons. These same data were also listed under a study on T cells in Graves' hyperthyroidism and ophthalmopathy.

This specimen consisted of peripheral blood mononuclear cells (PBMCs), obtained at new diagnosis, from a patient treated with antithyroid drugs. The source is a man aged 40-50 years with Graves disease.

This clonotype was observed at least ten times. The V call is TRBV2, the J call TRBJ2-7; D is uncertain. The CDR3 loop spans 14 amino acids. Between the trimmed V and J ends, which lost 0 bases and 3 bases, there was a span of 9 bases. Germline CDR1 SNHLY, CDR2 FYNNEI. The CDR3 DNA reads as TGTGCCAGCAGTGAAGCAGGCAGTTTCTACGAGCAGTACTTC. It translates to CASSEAGSFYEQYF.

This clonotype was observed a few times. This chain joins TRBV29-1 and TRBJ2-5; either TRBD1 or TRBD2 may fit D (6 bases each). The germline V gene encodes CDR1 SQVTM and CDR2 ANQGSEA. This CDR3 region has 13 residues. V was clipped by 2 bases and J by 5 bases, with 12 bases between them. CDR3 nucleotide sequence: TGCAGCGTTGAACGGGGGCGCCTGGAGACCCAGTACTTC. It translates to CSVERGRLETQYF.

The sample holds many counts of this clonotype. The chain has TRBV5-1 and TRBJ1-4, with D possibly matching TRBD1 (5 bases). The germline gives CDR1 SGHRS, CDR2 YFSETQ. The CDR3 is made up of 13 amino acids. V gave up 3 bases and J gave up 8 bases, with 11 bases separating them. The CDR3 is CASSWGLGEKLFF. The CDR3 DNA is TGCGCCAGCAGCTGGGGACTCGGCGAAAAACTGTTTTTT.

Only a few counts were recorded for this clonotype. The genes are TRBV20-1 and TRBJ1-4, with a weak D call TRBD1 (5 bases). In germline, CDR1 is DFQATT, CDR2 SNEGSKA (reference sequence). This CDR3 is 15 amino acids long. The germline V and J ends were trimmed by 0 bases and 7 bases, with 15 bases remaining between them. The CDR3 loop reads CSARDRWGAGEKLFF. The CDR3 DNA is TGCAGTGCTAGAGATCGTTGGGGCGCGGGTGAAAAACTGTTTTTT.

This clonotype has ten or more counts. The V gene is TRBV7-9, the J gene TRBJ2-3; a weak D match, TRBD1 (5 bases). Trimming pared 0 bases from V and 8 bases from J, leaving 6 bases between. Germline-derived CDR1 and CDR2 are SEHNR and FQNEAQ (reference sequence). The CDR3 sequence is 12 residues long. CDR3 sequence: CASSLAQGTQYF. The CDR3 DNA reads TGTGCCAGCAGCTTAGCGCAGGGTACGCAGTATTTT.

This clonotype was observed many times. The V and J genes are TRBV6-5 and TRBJ1-2, with D possibly matching TRBD1 (6 bases). CDR1 is MNHEY and CDR2 is SVGAGI in the germline V gene. V was trimmed by 2 bases and J by 8 bases, leaving 9 bases between them. CDR3 length: 12 amino acids. CDR3 sequence: CASSYAGAGYTF. The CDR3 region has the DNA TGTGCCAGCAGTTACGCGGGGGCCGGCTACACCTTC.

This clonotype showed up many times. This sequence joins TRBV30 and TRBJ2-3, with D perhaps matching TRBD2 (6 bases). Trimming removed 3 bases from V and 3 bases from J, with 7 bases in between. CDR3 length equals 12 residues. Germline V gene lookup returns CDR1 GTSNPN and CDR2 SVGIG (reference sequence). The CDR3 is CAWSAGTDTQYF. Here the CDR3 DNA reads TGTGCCTGGAGCGCGGGAACAGATACGCAGTATTTT.

The gene calls are TRBV20-1 and TRBJ2-5; TRBD2 matches 9 bases. Germline V lookup: CDR1 DFQATT, CDR2 SNEGSKA (reference sequence). The CDR3 is 15 residues long. Trimming removed 6 bases from V and 4 bases from J; junction bases left unmatched: 12. The CDR3 sequence is CSATPLTSGLETQYF. The DNA of the CDR3 is TGCAGTGCAACACCGCTAACTAGCGGGCTAGAGACCCAGTACTTC.

This clonotype has at least ten counts. This chain links TRBV27 with TRBJ2-5; 12 nucleotides align to TRBD2. Germline V gene sequence: CDR1 MNHEY, CDR2 SMNVEV (reference sequence). V was pared by 7 bases and J by 1 base, with 7 bases of the junction left unmatched. This CDR3 spans 16 amino acids. The CDR3 loop reads CASNPSSGGAQETQYF. The CDR3 coding sequence is TGTGCCAGCAACCCATCTAGCGGGGGGGCCCAAGAGACCCAGTACTTC.

The V call is TRBV6-2 or TRBV6-3, the J call TRBJ2-7; 16 bases align to TRBD2. Germline assignment: CDR1 MNHEY and CDR2 SVGEGT. This CDR3 has 17 residues. After removal of 6 bases from V and 5 bases from J, the junction contained 10 bases not matched to a gene. The CDR3 DNA follows: TGTGCCAGCAGCTACACCGGGACTAGCGGGGGGGCCCACGAGCAGTACTTC. This codes for CASSYTGTSGGAHEQYF.

This clonotype was detected ten times or more. The chain recombines TRBV20-1 with TRBJ1-1; tentatively, D is TRBD1 (6 bases). Trimming shortened V by 6 bases and J by 3 bases, and 14 bases separated the two germline ends. Per germline, CDR1 DFQATT and CDR2 SNEGSKA (reference sequence). The CDR3 runs to 13 residues. CDR3 DNA sequence: TGCAGTGCAATCAGGGGCCCGGACACTGAAGCTTTCTTT. As protein: CSAIRGPDTEAFF.

This clonotype was picked up many times. The rearrangement uses TRBV5-1 and TRBJ2-3; tentatively, D is TRBD1 (6 bases). The length of the CDR3 is 14 residues. The V gene's germline CDR1 is SGHRS and CDR2 YFSETQ. V was clipped by 4 bases and J by 5 bases, with 14 bases between them. CDR3 loop: CASSQGSWVDTQYF. The CDR3 coding sequence is TGCGCCAGCAGCCAGGGGAGTTGGGTAGATACGCAGTATTTT.

This clonotype has a count of ten or more. This rearrangement joins TRBV18 to TRBJ2-5; TRBD2 is a possible D gene (6 bases). Per the germline V gene, CDR1 is KGHSH and CDR2 is LQKENI. V lost 10 bases to trimming and J lost 2 bases, with 14 bases between them. This CDR3 has 13 amino acids. The CDR3 DNA reads TGTGCCACCACGGGGACTTCACAAGAGACCCAGTACTTC. Translated, it gives CATTGTSQETQYF.

This clonotype showed up many times. The chain is built from TRBV3-1 and TRBJ1-6; 9 nucleotides line up with TRBD1. The ends lost 5 bases at V and 7 bases at J; junction bases unmatched: 6. This CDR3 is built from 15 residues. Germline V gives CDR1 LGHDT, CDR2 YNNKEL (reference sequence). Written as DNA, the CDR3 is TGTGCCAGCAGCTTCCACAGGGGGCGGAATTCACCCCTCCACTTT. Its protein product is CASSFHRGRNSPLHF.